Listed below are T cell receptor beta chains from one sample, sequenced in a study of PD-L1 blockade in urothelial cancer. The data were produced by immunoSEQ multiplex PCR, yet TCRdb's version contains in-frame clones alone and is incomplete. The table shows 38,000 or so clones, with around 88% occurring only once. This sample comprised PBMCs, obtained around atezolizumab (anti-PD-L1) treatment. The receptor set was obtained from a man in his 60s with urothelial cancer. Each CDR3 is given with its conserved first and last residue. D genes are given only for firm matches. The listing skips clone size in some rows; elsewhere it reads once, few, many or a size class.

.	TRBV9	.	TRBJ1-5	TGTGCCAGCAGCGGTACCACAGATAGCAATCAGCCCCAGCATTTT	CASSGTTDSNQPQHF
TRBD1	TRBV12-5	once	TRBJ1-2	TGTGCTAGTGGATCAGGGGGGTATGGCTACACCTTC	CASGSGGYGYTF
.	TRBV7-9	.	TRBJ2-3	TGTGCCAGCAGCTTATGGGGGGACACAGATACGCAGTATTTT	CASSLWGDTDTQYF
TRBD2	TRBV10-1	.	TRBJ2-1	TGCGCCAGCAGTGACCTAGCGGGGGGGGCTCGCAATGAGCAGTTCTTC	CASSDLAGGARNEQFF
.	TRBV30	.	TRBJ1-1	TGTGCCTGGGTTCCCCCTTTGAACACTGAAGCTTTCTTT	CAWVPPLNTEAFF
.	TRBV15	.	TRBJ2-7	TGTGCCACCAGCAGAGTCCGGGGGGCCCACGAGCAGTACTTC	CATSRVRGAHEQYF
.	TRBV28	.	TRBJ2-7	TGTGCCAGCAGTGCCGGGGGCTCCTACGAGCAGTACTTC	CASSAGGSYEQYF
TRBD1	TRBV11-1	.	TRBJ1-1	TGTGCCAGCAGCGCCCGGGACAGGGAAGGTGAAGCTTTCTTT	CASSARDREGEAFF
TRBD1	TRBV5-4	.	TRBJ2-7	TGTGCCAGCAGCCTCACAGGGGGCTACGAGCAGTACTTC	CASSLTGGYEQYF
TRBD1	TRBV2	.	TRBJ1-3	TGTGCCAGCAGGACGGGACAGGGAAACACCATATATTTT	CASRTGQGNTIYF
.	TRBV5-1	.	TRBJ1-6	TGCGCCAGCAGCTTCGAGGGAGGTTCCTATAATTCACCCCTCCACTTT	CASSFEGGSYNSPLHF
.	TRBV2	.	TRBJ2-1	TGTGCCAGCAGGGGGCTAGCGAGTGGAAATGAGCAGTTCTTC	CASRGLASGNEQFF
.	TRBV2	.	TRBJ1-1	TGTGCCAGCAGTGAGAGGGAAAACACTGAAGCTTTCTTT	CASSERENTEAFF
.	TRBV9	.	TRBJ2-1	TGTGCCAGCAGCCCCACGAAATCTCGAGGCTACAATGAGCAGTTCTTC	CASSPTKSRGYNEQFF
.	TRBV18	few	TRBJ1-1	TGTGCCAGCTCACAGGATGGCGGCACTGAAGCTTTCTTT	CASSQDGGTEAFF
TRBD1	TRBV5-4	.	TRBJ1-2	TGTGCCAGCAGCTTGCCAAGGGGGCAGGAAGGCTACACCTTC	CASSLPRGQEGYTF
TRBD1	TRBV27	.	TRBJ2-7	TGTGCCAGCAGTTTAGCCCCCGGGACAGCCTACGAGCAGTACTTC	CASSLAPGTAYEQYF
.	TRBV10-3	.	TRBJ1-3	TGTGCCAGCAACCGGGGCTCTGGAAACACCATATATTTT	CASNRGSGNTIYF
.	TRBV4-2	.	TRBJ2-3	TGTGCCAGCAGCTTTGGACATTTAACAGATACGCAGTATTTT	CASSFGHLTDTQYF
.	TRBV13	.	TRBJ1-6	TGTGCCAGCAGCTTATCTGGCTCGAATTCACCCCTCCACTTT	CASSLSGSNSPLHF
TRBD1	TRBV19	few	TRBJ1-1	TGTGCCAGTAGTACAACCTATTCATCACAGGGGAAAGCTTTCTTT	CASSTTYSSQGKAFF
.	TRBV5-8	once	TRBJ1-2	TGTGCCAGCAGCTTGGTGTCTTCCAGGGCCCAGGACTATGGCTACACCTTC	CASSLVSSRAQDYGYTF
.	TRBV6-5	.	TRBJ1-4	TGTGCCAGCAGTTACCTCGGGTGGGACAAAGACGAAAAACTGTTTTTT	CASSYLGWDKDEKLFF
.	TRBV27	once	TRBJ2-1	TGTGCCAGCAGTTTTCGGGGCAGGGGCAGACGGGAGCAGTTCTTC	CASSFRGRGRREQFF
.	TRBV19	few	TRBJ2-4	TGTGCCAGTAGGAACTTCGGGGCCAAAAACATTCAGTACTTC	CASRNFGAKNIQYF
.	TRBV29-1	.	TRBJ2-5	TGCAGCGTTGACGGGGAACAAGAGACCCAGTACTTC	CSVDGEQETQYF
TRBD1	TRBV5-1	.	TRBJ2-7	TGCGCCAGCAGCTCGGGACAGGGAGGGGCCGGGGTATACGAGCAGTACTTC	CASSSGQGGAGVYEQYF
TRBD1	TRBV4-3	.	TRBJ1-2	TGCGCCAGCAGCCCAGGACAGGGGTATGGCTACACCTTC	CASSPGQGYGYTF
TRBD1	TRBV29-1	.	TRBJ2-7	TGCAGCGTTGTTGGGACAGGGGACTACGAGCAGTACTTC	CSVVGTGDYEQYF
.	TRBV6-1	.	TRBJ1-1	TGTGCCAGCAGGAGGGGGGGGAACACTGAAGCTTTCTTT	CASRRGGNTEAFF
.	TRBV4-2	.	TRBJ1-1	TGTGCCAGCAGCCAAGAGCTGCGTGCGAACACTGAAGCTTTCTTT	CASSQELRANTEAFF
TRBD1	TRBV2	.	TRBJ2-1	TGTGCCAGCTCATTGACAGGGATCTACAATGAGCAGTTCTTC	CASSLTGIYNEQFF
.	TRBV15	.	TRBJ1-1	TGTGCCACCAGCAGAGGAGGTCAGTTTAGCACTGAAGCTTTCTTT	CATSRGGQFSTEAFF
.	TRBV5-1	medium-sized	TRBJ2-7	TGCGCCAGCAGCTTGGCCGGTAGCATCGAGCAGTACTTC	CASSLAGSIEQYF
.	TRBV21-1	.	TRBJ1-2	TGTGCCAGCAGCAAAGCTGAGGACAGGGTCAATCCCTTAAATCCGGTCTATGGCTACACCTTC	CASSKAEDRVNPLNPVYGYTF
.	TRBV11-2	.	TRBJ2-2	TGTGCCAGCAGCTATCCCTCAGGGAGGGGGGACGGGGAGCTGTTTTTT	CASSYPSGRGDGELFF
.	TRBV7-9	.	TRBJ1-1	TGTGCCAGCAGCGGGCAACAGGGAGGGACTGAAGCTTTCTTT	CASSGQQGGTEAFF
TRBD1	TRBV19	.	TRBJ2-2	TGTGCCAGTAGTTTTCAGGGGGCTACCGGGGAGCTGTTTTTT	CASSFQGATGELFF
TRBD2	TRBV7-7	few	TRBJ2-2	TGTGCTAGCAGCTTTGGGGCTAGCGGGGCAAACACCGGGGAGCTGTTTTTT	CASSFGASGANTGELFF
.	TRBV5-1	.	TRBJ1-5	TGCGCCAGCAGCTTGACAGGGAAGGCTGGTCAGCCCCAGCATTTT	CASSLTGKAGQPQHF
TRBD1	TRBV5-1	.	TRBJ2-2	TGCGCCAGCAGCTTGGGCGTGTCAGGGGGCCCGTCCGGGGAGCTGTTTTTT	CASSLGVSGGPSGELFF
TRBD2	TRBV5-1	.	TRBJ2-3	TGCGCCAGCAGCTTTAGCGGGGGGCAAGCAGATACGCAGTATTTT	CASSFSGGQADTQYF
TRBD1	TRBV6-5	.	TRBJ2-1	TGTGCCAGCAGGCCCGGGACAGGGGGTGGGAATGAGCAGTTCTTC	CASRPGTGGGNEQFF
.	TRBV5-1	once	TRBJ2-3	TGCGCCAGCACCCTACAGGGAGGGGGGACAGATACGCAGTATTTT	CASTLQGGGTDTQYF
.	TRBV28	.	TRBJ2-1	TGTGCCAGCAGCTCCCACGGGGACATATCCTACAATGAGCAGTTCTTC	CASSSHGDISYNEQFF
.	TRBV5-1	.	TRBJ1-4	TGCGCCAGCAGCGCGCCCCCCCAGGATGAAAAACTGTTTTTT	CASSAPPQDEKLFF
.	TRBV5-1	.	TRBJ2-3	TGCGCCAGCAGCTTGGTAGAGGGGCAGGGGCCCGATACGCAGTATTTT	CASSLVEGQGPDTQYF
.	TRBV19	.	TRBJ2-5	TGTGCCAGTAGTCCCCCGGCAGGGTCCCAAGAGACCCAGTACTTC	CASSPPAGSQETQYF
TRBD1	TRBV5-1	.	TRBJ2-7	TGCGCCAGCAGCATCCAGGGACAGGGGCGGGGAGAGCAGTACTTC	CASSIQGQGRGEQYF
TRBD2	TRBV29-1	.	TRBJ2-1	TGCAGCGCCCCGGGACTAGCGGGCCTACTAGACAATGAGCAGTTCTTC	CSAPGLAGLLDNEQFF
.	TRBV5-6	.	TRBJ2-7	TGTGCCAGCAGCTCCCGTGGGGGGGGGCCCCCCTACGAGCAGTACTTC	CASSSRGGGPPYEQYF
.	TRBV4-1	few	TRBJ1-5	TGCGCCAGCAGCCAAGGGCAAGTTCAGCCCCAGCATTTT	CASSQGQVQPQHF
.	TRBV11-2	.	TRBJ1-1	TGTGCCAGCAGCTCGGCAGGGACTACAGCTTTCTTT	CASSSAGTTAFF